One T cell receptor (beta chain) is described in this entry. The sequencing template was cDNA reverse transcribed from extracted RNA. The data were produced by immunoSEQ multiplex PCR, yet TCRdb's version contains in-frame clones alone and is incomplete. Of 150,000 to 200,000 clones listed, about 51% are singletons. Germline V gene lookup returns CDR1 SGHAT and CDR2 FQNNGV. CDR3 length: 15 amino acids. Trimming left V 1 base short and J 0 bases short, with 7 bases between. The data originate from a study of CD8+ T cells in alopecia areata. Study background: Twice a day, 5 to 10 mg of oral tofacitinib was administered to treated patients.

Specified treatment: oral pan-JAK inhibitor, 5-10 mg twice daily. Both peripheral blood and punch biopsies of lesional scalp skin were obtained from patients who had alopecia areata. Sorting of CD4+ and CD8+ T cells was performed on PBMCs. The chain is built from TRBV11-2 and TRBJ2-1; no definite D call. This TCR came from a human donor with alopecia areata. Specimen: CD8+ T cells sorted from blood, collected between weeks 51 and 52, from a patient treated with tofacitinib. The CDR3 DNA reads TGTGCCAGCAGCTTAGTAGTCAGCTCCTACAATGAGCAGTTCTTC. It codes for CASSLVVSSYNEQFF.